A single sample gave rise to the 9 T cell receptor beta chains below, sequenced in a study of blood T cell repertoires in COVID-19. Profiling relied on immunoSEQ multiplex PCR, and the TCRdb table lists in-frame clones only, not all of them. The sample lists around 200,000 clones; about 85% were seen once. The material sequenced was peripheral blood. All receptors come from an elderly woman with acute or convalescent COVID-19.

Written as DNA, the CDR3 is TGCGCCAGCAGTAGAAGCCTCGGGGAAACCTATGGCTACACCTTC. It codes for CASSRSLGETYGYTF. V gene TRBV4-3 combines with J gene TRBJ1-2; no reliable D call. V gave up 6 bases and J gave up 4 bases, with 18 bases separating them. The CDR3 has 15 amino acids. Per germline, CDR1 LGHNA and CDR2 YSLEER.

V usage is TRBV19 and J usage is TRBJ2-7; 9 bases map to TRBD2. The ends lost 8 bases at V and 2 bases at J; junction bases unmatched: 7. This CDR3 comprises 14 residues. The germline V gene has CDR1 LNHDA and CDR2 SQIVND (reference sequence). The CDR3 reads CASRPASGTYEQYF. CDR3 DNA: TGTGCCAGTCGACCGGCTAGCGGGACCTACGAGCAGTACTTC.

The chain joins TRBV5-1 to TRBJ2-7, with D possibly matching TRBD1 (5 bases). The germline V gene has CDR1 SGHRS and CDR2 YFSETQ. The CDR3 loop spans 15 amino acids. V was cut by 2 bases and J by 6 bases, with 18 bases left in between. The chain's CDR3 is CASSFITGGSGEQYF. The CDR3 DNA is TGCGCCAGCAGCTTTATCACAGGTGGAAGTGGCGAGCAGTACTTC.

This sequence joins TRBV5-6 and TRBJ2-7; no clear D gene. This CDR3 spans 15 amino acids. Germline assignment: CDR1 SGHDT and CDR2 YYEEEE. V dropped 4 bases and J dropped 0 bases, with 14 bases sitting between them. As DNA, the CDR3 is TGTGCCAGCAGCCCTCTCCGTCCCGTCTCCTACGAGCAGTACTTC. It yields the protein CASSPLRPVSYEQYF.

The chain couples TRBV3-1 (or the pseudogene TRBV3-2) to TRBJ1-2, with D possibly being TRBD1 (6 bases). This CDR3 comprises 14 residues. V dropped 4 bases and J dropped 0 bases, with 9 bases sitting between them. Germline CDR1 is LGHDT and CDR2 is YNNKEL (reference sequence). CDR3 in DNA: TGTGCCAGCAGCCTTCAGGGGCCTAACTATGGCTACACCTTC. Translated, it gives CASSLQGPNYGYTF.

J is TRBJ2-2 and V is TRBV15; possibly TRBD1 for D (5 bases). Trimming cost V 2 bases and J 5 bases, with 12 bases left between them. The CDR3 runs to 15 residues. Germline V gene data show CDR1 as LNHNV and CDR2 as YYDKDF (reference sequence). As DNA, the CDR3 is TGTGCCACCAGCAGAATCAGGGTACGGACCGGGGAGCTGTTTTTT. This translates into CATSRIRVRTGELFF.

The chain carries TRBV5-6 and TRBJ2-7; 7 bases map to TRBD2. Losses at the gene ends were 6 bases for V and 4 bases for J; bases not matched to a gene: 13. The CDR3 is 15 residues long. Germline V gene data show CDR1 as SGHDT and CDR2 as YYEEEE. For the CDR3, the DNA is TGTGCCAGCACCCAATCACAGCGGGGACCATACGAGCAGTACTTC. It is translated as CASTQSQRGPYEQYF.

This clone has only a few counts. This chain joins TRBV12-3 or TRBV12-4 and TRBJ1-6; no firm D call. There are 12 residues in the CDR3. V shed 3 bases and J shed 8 bases, with 5 bases lying between them. CDR3 sequence: CASSFSDSPLHF. The DNA for the CDR3 is TGTGCCAGCAGTTTTTCCGATTCACCCCTCCACTTT.

The chain employs TRBV28 and TRBJ2-7, with D unclear. V lost 7 bases and J lost 3, with 19 bases in between. The CDR3 runs to 15 residues. Looked up from germline, CDR1 is MDHEN and CDR2 is SYDVKM. CDR3 in amino acids: CASTPRGPVNYEQYF. The CDR3 DNA is TGTGCCAGCACCCCTCGCGGTCCGGTTAACTACGAGCAGTACTTC.